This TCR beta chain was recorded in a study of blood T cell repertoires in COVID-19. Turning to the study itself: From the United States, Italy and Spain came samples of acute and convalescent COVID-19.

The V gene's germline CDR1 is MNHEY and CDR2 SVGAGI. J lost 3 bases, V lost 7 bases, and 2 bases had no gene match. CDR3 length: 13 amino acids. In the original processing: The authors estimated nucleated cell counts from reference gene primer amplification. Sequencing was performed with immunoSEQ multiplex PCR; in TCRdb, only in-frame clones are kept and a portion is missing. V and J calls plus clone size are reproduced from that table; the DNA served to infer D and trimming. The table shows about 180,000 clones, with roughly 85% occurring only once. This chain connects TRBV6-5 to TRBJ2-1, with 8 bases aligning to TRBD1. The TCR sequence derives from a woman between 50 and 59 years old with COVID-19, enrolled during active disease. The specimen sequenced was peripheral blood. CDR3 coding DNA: TGTGCCAGCAAGGGACAGGACTACAATGAGCAGTTCTTC. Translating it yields CASKGQDYNEQFF.